The sequence of this T cell receptor (beta chain) was determined in a study of PD-L1 blockade in urothelial cancer. About the research overall: The median number of T cells present in blood samples was under 150,000.

Study-wide points: Below-median blood TCR clonality before treatment forecast better survival.

The CDR3 has 16 residues. After removal of 4 bases from V and 0 bases from J, the junction contained 4 bases not matched to a gene. Germline-derived CDR1 and CDR2 are KGHSH and LQKENI. Clones were sequenced by immunoSEQ multiplex PCR, and TCRdb holds only the in-frame ones, with some missing. Of more than 85,000 clones listed, around 90% are singletons. Concerning this clone itself: Its target is unknown.

V is TRBV18 and J is TRBJ1-3; 9 nucleotides line up with TRBD1. The source of this sequence is a woman older than 75 with urothelial cancer. The specimen comprised PBMCs, sampled around atezolizumab (anti-PD-L1) treatment. As DNA, the CDR3 is TGTGCCAGCTCACAAGGGACAGGGAGCTCTGGAAACACCATATATTTT. Protein sequence: CASSQGTGSSGNTIYF. The whole variable domain, filled in from reference TRBV18 and TRBJ1-3, reads NAGVMQNPRHLVRRRGQEARLRCSPMKGHSHVYWYRQLPEEGLKFMVYLQKENIIDESGMPKERFSAEFPKEGPSILRIQQVVRGDSAAYFCASSQGTGSSGNTIYFGEGSWLTVV.